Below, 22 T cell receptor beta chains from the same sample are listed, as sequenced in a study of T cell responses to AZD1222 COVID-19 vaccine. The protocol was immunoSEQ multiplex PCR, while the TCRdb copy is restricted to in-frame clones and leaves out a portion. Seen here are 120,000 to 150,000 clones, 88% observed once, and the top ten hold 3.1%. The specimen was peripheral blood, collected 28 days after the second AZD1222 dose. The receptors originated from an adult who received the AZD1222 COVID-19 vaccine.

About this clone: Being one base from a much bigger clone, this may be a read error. CDR3 amino acids: CASRAPNTEAFF. In nucleotides, the CDR3 is TGTGCCAGCAGAGCACCGAACACTGAAGCTTTCTTT. The chain employs TRBV6-5 and TRBJ1-1; no reliable D call. V lost 6 bases to trimming and J lost 1 base, with 6 bases between them. The germline V gene encodes CDR1 MNHEY and CDR2 SVGAGI. The CDR3 spans 12 residues.

The CDR3 bases are TGTGCCAGTAGTATATTCTCGGTACAGGGGCGAACCTATGGCTACACCTTC. This translates into CASSIFSVQGRTYGYTF. The chain uses TRBV19 and TRBJ1-2; TRBD1 matches at 7 bases. The CDR3 is made up of 17 amino acids. Germline V gives CDR1 LNHDA, CDR2 SQIVND (reference sequence). The J segment lost 4 bases and the V segment lost 2 bases, leaving 13 bases of the junction unmatched.

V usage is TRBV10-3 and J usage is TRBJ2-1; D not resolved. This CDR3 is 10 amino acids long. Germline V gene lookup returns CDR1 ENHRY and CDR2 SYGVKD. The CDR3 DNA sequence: TGTGCTCCCCGGACCCATGAGCAGTTCTTC. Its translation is CAPRTHEQFF.

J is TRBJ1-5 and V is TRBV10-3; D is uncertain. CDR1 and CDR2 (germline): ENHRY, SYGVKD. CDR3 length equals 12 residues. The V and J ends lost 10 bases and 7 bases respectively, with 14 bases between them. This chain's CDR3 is CATSTVGQPQHF. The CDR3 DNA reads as TGTGCCACCTCCACGGTCGGACAGCCCCAGCATTTT.

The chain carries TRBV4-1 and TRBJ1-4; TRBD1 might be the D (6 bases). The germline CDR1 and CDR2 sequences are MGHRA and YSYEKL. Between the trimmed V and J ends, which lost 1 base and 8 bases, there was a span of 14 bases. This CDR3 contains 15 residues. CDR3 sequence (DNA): TGCGCCAGCAGCCAAGTTACAGGGAGTAGGGAAAAACTGTTTTTT. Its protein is CASSQVTGSREKLFF.

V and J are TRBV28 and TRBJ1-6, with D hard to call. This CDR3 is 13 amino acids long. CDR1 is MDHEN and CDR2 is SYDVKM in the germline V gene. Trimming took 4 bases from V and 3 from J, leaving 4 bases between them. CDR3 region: CASSSFYNSPLHF. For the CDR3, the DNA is TGTGCCAGCAGTTCCTTCTATAATTCACCCCTCCACTTT.

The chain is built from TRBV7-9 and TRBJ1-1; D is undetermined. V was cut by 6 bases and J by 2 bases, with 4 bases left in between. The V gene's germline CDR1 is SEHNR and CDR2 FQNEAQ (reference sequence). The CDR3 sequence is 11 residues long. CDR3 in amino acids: CASSLNTEAFF. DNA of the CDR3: TGTGCCAGCAGTCTTAACACTGAAGCTTTCTTT. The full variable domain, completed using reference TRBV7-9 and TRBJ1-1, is DTGVSQNPRHKITKRGQNVTFRCDPISEHNRLYWYRQTLGQGPEFLTYFQNEAQLEKSRLLSDRFSAERPKGSFSTLEIQRTEQGDSAMYLCASSLNTEAFFGQGTRLTVV.

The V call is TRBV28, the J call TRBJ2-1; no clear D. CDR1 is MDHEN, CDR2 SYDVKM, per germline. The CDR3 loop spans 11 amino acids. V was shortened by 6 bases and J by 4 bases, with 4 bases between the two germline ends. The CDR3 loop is CASSEYNEQFF. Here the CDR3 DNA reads TGTGCCAGCAGCGAATACAATGAGCAGTTCTTC.

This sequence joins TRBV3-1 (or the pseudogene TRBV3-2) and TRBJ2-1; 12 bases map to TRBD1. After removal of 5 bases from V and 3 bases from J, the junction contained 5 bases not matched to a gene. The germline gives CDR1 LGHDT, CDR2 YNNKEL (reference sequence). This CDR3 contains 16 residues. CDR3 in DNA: TGTGCCAGCAGCGCCCGGGACAGGGGGCTCTACAATGAGCAGTTCTTC. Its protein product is CASSARDRGLYNEQFF.

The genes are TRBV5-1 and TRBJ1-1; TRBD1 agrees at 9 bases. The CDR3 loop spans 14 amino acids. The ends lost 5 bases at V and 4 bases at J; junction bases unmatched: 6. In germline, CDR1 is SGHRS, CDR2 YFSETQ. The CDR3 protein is CASSWTGAGTEAFF. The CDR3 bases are TGCGCCAGCAGTTGGACAGGGGCAGGCACTGAAGCTTTCTTT.

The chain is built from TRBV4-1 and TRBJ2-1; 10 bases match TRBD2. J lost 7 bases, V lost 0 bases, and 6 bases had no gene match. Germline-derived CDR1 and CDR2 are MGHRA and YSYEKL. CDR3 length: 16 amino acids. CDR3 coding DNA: TGCGCCAGCAGCCAAGATCCAGCGGGAGGGAGAAATGAGCAGTTCTTC. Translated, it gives CASSQDPAGGRNEQFF.

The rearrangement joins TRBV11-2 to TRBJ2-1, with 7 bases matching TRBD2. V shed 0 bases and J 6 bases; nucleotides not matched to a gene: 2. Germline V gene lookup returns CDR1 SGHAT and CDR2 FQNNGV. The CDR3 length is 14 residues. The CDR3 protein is CASSLEGLSNEQFF. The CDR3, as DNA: TGTGCCAGCAGCTTAGAGGGACTAAGCAATGAGCAGTTCTTC.

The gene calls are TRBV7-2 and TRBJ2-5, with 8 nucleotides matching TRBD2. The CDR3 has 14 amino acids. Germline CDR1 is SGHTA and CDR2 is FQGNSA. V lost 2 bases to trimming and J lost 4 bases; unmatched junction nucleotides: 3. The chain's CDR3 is CASSLRTSRETQYF. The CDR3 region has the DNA TGTGCCAGCAGCTTACGGACTAGCCGAGAGACCCAGTACTTC.

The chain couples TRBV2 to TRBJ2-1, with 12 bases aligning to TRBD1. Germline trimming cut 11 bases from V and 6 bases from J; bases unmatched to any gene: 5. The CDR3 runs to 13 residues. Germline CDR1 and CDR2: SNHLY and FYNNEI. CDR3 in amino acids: CAEGTGGSNEQFF. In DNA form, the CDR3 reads TGTGCCGAGGGGACAGGGGGCTCCAATGAGCAGTTCTTC.

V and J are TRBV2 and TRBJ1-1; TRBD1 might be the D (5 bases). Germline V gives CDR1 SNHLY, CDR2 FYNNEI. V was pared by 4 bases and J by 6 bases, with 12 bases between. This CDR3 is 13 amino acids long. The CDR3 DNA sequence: TGTGCCAGCAGTGGGCTCAGGGCTTCTGAAGCTTTCTTT. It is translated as CASSGLRASEAFF.

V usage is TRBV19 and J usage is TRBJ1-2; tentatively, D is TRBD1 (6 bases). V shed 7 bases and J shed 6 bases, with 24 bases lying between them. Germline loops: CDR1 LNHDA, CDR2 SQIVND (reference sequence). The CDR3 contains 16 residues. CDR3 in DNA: TGTGCCAGTACCGATTTGGGGACACCTTTAAAAAATGGCTACACCTTC. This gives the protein CASTDLGTPLKNGYTF.

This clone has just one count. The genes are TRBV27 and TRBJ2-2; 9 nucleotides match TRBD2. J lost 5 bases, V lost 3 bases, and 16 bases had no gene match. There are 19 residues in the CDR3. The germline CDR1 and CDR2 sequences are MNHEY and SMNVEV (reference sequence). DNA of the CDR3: TGTGCCAGCAGTTTGGATAGTCCGGGACTAGCAGGGAGGACCGGGGAGCTGTTTTTT. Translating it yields CASSLDSPGLAGRTGELFF.

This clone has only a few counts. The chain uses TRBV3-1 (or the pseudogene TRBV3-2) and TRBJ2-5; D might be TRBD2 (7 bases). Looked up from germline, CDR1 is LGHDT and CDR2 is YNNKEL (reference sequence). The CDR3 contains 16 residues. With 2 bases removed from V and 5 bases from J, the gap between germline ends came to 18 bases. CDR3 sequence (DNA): TGTGCCAGCAGCCAACAAGTGCGGGGGCGGGGGGAGACCCAGTACTTC. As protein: CASSQQVRGRGETQYF.

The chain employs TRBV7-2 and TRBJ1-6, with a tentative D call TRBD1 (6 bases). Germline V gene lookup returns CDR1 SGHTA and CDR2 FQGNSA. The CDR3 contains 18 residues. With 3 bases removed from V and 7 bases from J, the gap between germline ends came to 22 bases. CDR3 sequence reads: CASSLDTVRGGRNSPLHF. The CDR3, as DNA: TGTGCCAGCAGCTTGGACACGGTCCGGGGGGGCAGAAATTCACCCCTCCACTTT.

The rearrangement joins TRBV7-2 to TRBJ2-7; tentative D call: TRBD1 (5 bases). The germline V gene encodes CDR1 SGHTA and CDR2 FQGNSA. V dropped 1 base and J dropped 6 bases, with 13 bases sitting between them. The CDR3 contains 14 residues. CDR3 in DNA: TGTGCCAGCAGCTTAGTCCTTTGGGGCGGCGAGCAGTACTTC. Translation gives CASSLVLWGGEQYF.

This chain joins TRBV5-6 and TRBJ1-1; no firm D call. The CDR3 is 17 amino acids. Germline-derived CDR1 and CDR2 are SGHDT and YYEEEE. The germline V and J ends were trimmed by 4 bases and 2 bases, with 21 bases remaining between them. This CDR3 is CASSLGLASKGNTEAFF. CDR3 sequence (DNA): TGTGCCAGCAGCCTAGGATTGGCGTCCAAGGGAAACACTGAAGCTTTCTTT.

CDR3 loop: CASSLISQETQYF. DNA of the CDR3: TGTGCCAGCAGCTTGATTTCCCAAGAGACCCAGTACTTC. The chain couples TRBV5-6 to TRBJ2-5; D gene ambiguous. The ends were cut back, 1 base at V and 1 base at J, with 5 bases in the middle. Germline loops: CDR1 SGHDT, CDR2 YYEEEE. The CDR3 loop spans 13 amino acids.